This T cell receptor beta chain was recorded in a study of T-cell reconstitution after alpha-beta-depleted transplantation in children. This clonotype was detected only a few times. Its antigen is as yet unknown. Researchers prepared the TCRbeta library using unique molecular identifiers, the study reports. MiXCR was run by TCRdb on the PCR reads, yielding one entry per CDR3 protein. The repertoire consists of fewer than 700,000 distinct CDR3 sequences, with around 13% occurring once and the leading ten covering about 2.2%. Study findings and constraints: Several hundred graft clones that had expanded were reportedly the source of alpha-beta T cells about two months after transplant. One year post-transplant, T-cell counts and diversity were largely derived from T cells produced anew.

The V and J ends lost 7 bases and 9 bases respectively, with 16 bases between them. Germline V gene lookup returns CDR1 SQVTM and CDR2 ANQGSEA. The CDR3 totals 12 residues. The source material was PBMCs, mostly from graft donor cells, sampled 360 days after TCRalphabeta/CD19-depleted stem cell transplant. The genes are TRBV29-1 and TRBJ2-4; possibly TRBD2 for D (7 bases). The receptor was derived from a male patient younger than 18 who had a stem cell transplant for acute myeloid leukemia, so the T cells may come from the graft donor. The CDR3 DNA reads as TGCAGCGCTAGGGGGGGAGAGGGCATTCAGTACTTC. This gives the protein CSARGGEGIQYF.